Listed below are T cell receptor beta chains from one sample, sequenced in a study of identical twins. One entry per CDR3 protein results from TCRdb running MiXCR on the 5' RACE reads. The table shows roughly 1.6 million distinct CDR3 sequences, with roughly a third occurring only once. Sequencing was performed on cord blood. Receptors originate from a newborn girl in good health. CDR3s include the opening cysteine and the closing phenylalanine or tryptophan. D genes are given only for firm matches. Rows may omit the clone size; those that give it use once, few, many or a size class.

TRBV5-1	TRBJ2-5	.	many	TGCGCCAGCAGCTTGGGGGCAGAGACCCAGTACTTC	CASSLGAETQYF
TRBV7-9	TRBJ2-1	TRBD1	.	TGTGCCAGCAGCTTAGCGATGTCGCTCCAGGGGGATGAGCAGTTCTTC	CASSLAMSLQGDEQFF
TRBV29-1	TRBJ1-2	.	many	TGCCGCGACTATGGCTACACCTTC	CRDYGYTF
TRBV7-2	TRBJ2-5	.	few	TGTGCCAGCAGCTCGGCGGGGCTTGGAGAGACCCAGTACTTC	CASSSAGLGETQYF
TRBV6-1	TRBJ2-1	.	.	TGTGCCAGCATCCTGGATGTTTACTACAATGAGCAGTTCTTC	CASILDVYYNEQFF
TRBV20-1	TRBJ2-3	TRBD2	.	TGCAGTGCTAGGGAGGGGCGGGGGACAGATACGCAGTATTTT	CSAREGRGTDTQYF
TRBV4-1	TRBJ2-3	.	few	TGCGCCAGCAGTCAAGAGGGGGTTTATAATACGCAGTATTTT	CASSQEGVYNTQYF
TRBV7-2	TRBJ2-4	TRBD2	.	TGTGCCAGCAGCTTAGGGTTAACTAGCGGGAGAGTGGGCCCCGCCTACTTC	CASSLGLTSGRVGPAYF
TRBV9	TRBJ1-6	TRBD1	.	TGTGCCAGCAGCGCGGGGGACAGGGATAATTCACCCCTCCACTTT	CASSAGDRDNSPLHF
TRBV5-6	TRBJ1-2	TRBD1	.	TGTGCCAGCAGCCTGGGGGACAGTAAACATGGCTACACCTTC	CASSLGDSKHGYTF
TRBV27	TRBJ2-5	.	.	TGTGCCAGCAGTCTAAGGGGCGTTTTGGAGACCCAGTACTTC	CASSLRGVLETQYF
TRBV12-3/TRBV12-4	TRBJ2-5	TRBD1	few	TGTGCCAGCACCAGGACAGGGGGCCGGGAGACCCAGTACTTC	CASTRTGGRETQYF
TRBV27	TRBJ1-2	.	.	TGTGCCAGCAGGCACAGGGTTGACTATGGCTACACCTTC	CASRHRVDYGYTF
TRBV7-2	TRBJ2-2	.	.	TGTGCCAGCAGCTCACGATTAGTTGGAACCGGGGAGCTGTTTTTT	CASSSRLVGTGELFF
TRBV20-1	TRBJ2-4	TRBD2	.	TGCAGTGCCAACAGACTAGCCAAAAACATTCGGTACTTC	CSANRLAKNIRYF
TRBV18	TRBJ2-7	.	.	TGTGCCAGCTCACCACACGAACACTCCTACGAGCAGTACTTC	CASSPHEHSYEQYF
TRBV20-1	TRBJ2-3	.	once	TGCAGTGCTCGTCGGCGGGATGGCACAGATACGCAGTATTTT	CSARRRDGTDTQYF
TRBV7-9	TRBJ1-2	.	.	TGTGCCAGCAGCTTGGACAGCCTAACCGGCTATGGCTACACCTTC	CASSLDSLTGYGYTF
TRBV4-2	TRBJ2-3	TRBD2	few	TGTGCCAGCAGCCAAGATTCCCGGCTAGCGGGAGTCTCAGATACGCAGTATTTT	CASSQDSRLAGVSDTQYF
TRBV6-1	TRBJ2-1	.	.	TGTGCCAGCACCCTTTTGGGCGGAGCTTACAATGAGCAGTTCTTC	CASTLLGGAYNEQFF
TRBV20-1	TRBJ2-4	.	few	TGCAGTGCTGCTACGGGCCCCTTAGGCGCCAAAAACATTCAGTACTTC	CSAATGPLGAKNIQYF
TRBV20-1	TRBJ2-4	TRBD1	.	TGCAGTGCTAGAGGGACAGGGAGGTTAGCCAAAAACATTCAGTACTTC	CSARGTGRLAKNIQYF
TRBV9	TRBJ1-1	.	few	TGTGCCACCCCCGATTTCGACATGAACACTGAAGCTTTCTTT	CATPDFDMNTEAFF
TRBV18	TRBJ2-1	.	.	TGTGCCAGCTCATCGATCCAAGAGACCCAGTTCTTC	CASSSIQETQFF
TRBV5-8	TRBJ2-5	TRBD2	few	TGTGCCAGCAGCAGGAGACTAGCGGGGGGGATTGAGACCCAGTACTTC	CASSRRLAGGIETQYF
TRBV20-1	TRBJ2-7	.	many	TGCAGTGCTAGAGTCGTGGGCAGCTCCTACGAGCAGTACTTC	CSARVVGSSYEQYF
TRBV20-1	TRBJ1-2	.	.	TGCAGTGCTAGAGATTTATGGGGTTCTAACTATGGCTACACCTTC	CSARDLWGSNYGYTF
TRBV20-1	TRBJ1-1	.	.	TGCAGTGCTTATACCTCCGAAGCTTTCTTT	CSAYTSEAFF
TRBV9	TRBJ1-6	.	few	TGTGCCAGCAGCGTAGTTCCGGGGTGGAATTCACCCCTCCACTTT	CASSVVPGWNSPLHF